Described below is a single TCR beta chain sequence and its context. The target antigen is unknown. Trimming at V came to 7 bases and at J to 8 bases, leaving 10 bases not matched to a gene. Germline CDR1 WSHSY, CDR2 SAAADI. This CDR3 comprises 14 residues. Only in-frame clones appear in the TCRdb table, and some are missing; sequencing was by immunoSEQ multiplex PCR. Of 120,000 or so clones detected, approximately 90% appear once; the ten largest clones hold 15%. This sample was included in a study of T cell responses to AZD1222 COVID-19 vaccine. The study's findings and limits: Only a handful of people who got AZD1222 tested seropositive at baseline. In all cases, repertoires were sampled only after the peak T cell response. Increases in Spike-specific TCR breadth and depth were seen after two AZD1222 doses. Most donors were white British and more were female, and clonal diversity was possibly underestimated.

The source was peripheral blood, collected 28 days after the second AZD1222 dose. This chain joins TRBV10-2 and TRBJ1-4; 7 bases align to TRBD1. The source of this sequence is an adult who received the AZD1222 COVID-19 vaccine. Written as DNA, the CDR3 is TGCGCCAGCACCATCGACAGGGTGGGGGAAAAACTGTTTTTT. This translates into CASTIDRVGEKLFF.